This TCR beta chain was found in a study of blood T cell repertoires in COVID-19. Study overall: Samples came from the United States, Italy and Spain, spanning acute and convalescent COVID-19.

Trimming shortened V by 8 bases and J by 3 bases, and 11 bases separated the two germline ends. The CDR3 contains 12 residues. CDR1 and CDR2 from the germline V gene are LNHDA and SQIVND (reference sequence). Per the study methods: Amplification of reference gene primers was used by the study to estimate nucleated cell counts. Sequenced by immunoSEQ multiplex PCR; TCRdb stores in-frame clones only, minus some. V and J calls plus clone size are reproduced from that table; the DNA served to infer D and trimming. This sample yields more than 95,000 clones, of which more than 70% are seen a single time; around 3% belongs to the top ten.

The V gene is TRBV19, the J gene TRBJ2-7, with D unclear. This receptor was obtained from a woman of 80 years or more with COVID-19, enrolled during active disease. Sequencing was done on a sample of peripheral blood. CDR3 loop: CASSLQNYEQYF. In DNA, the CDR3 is TGTGCCAGTTCCCTCCAGAACTACGAGCAGTACTTC.